One and the same sample provided the 6 T cell receptor beta chains below, sequenced in a study of T cells expressing NK-cell markers. TCRdb reprocessed the 5' RACE reads and stores each CDR3 protein as one record, lacking DNA. This sample lists fewer than 550,000 distinct CDR3 sequences; its ten largest clones have 1.4%. The sequenced sample consisted of blood T cells: a sorted CD56 or NKG2C T cell subset, CD4+ or CD8+ T cells, or bulk PBMC T cells (not recorded which). Every receptor here comes from a woman between 50 and 59 years old in good health.

This rearrangement joins TRBV5-1 to TRBJ2-3; TCRdb's D call, TRBD1, is unchecked because there is no DNA. The CDR3 is 16 amino acids. The V gene's germline CDR1 is SGHRS and CDR2 YFSETQ. CDR3 sequence: CASSLDGTGGLDTQYF.

The J gene is TRBJ2-3, the V gene TRBV24-1; TCRdb picks TRBD1, but there is no DNA to check that call. The germline CDR1 and CDR2 sequences are KGHDR and SFDVKD. The CDR3 is made up of 14 amino acids. CDR3: CATSLPGATDTQYF.

Here the CDR3 reads CSAERGGSTDTQYF. The chain recombines TRBV20-1 with TRBJ2-3; TCRdb gives TRBD1 as the D gene, but with no DNA this cannot be confirmed. CDR1 and CDR2 (germline): DFQATT, SNEGSKA (reference sequence). This CDR3 has 14 residues.

The gene calls are TRBV11-3 and TRBJ2-2. The length of the CDR3 is 15 residues. Per the germline V gene, CDR1 is SGHNT and CDR2 is YENEEA. CDR3 sequence reads: CASSLVALNTGELFF.

The CDR3: CASSRGGTGSYEQYF. The chain employs TRBV5-4 and TRBJ2-7; there is no DNA to check the TCRdb D call of TRBD1. CDR1 and CDR2 from the germline V gene are SGHNT and YYREEE (reference sequence). This CDR3 spans 15 amino acids.

The chain employs TRBV5-1 and TRBJ1-1. CDR1 is SGHRS and CDR2 is YFSETQ in the germline V gene. The CDR3 consists of 12 residues. CDR3 amino acids: CASGLGNTEAFF.